This TCR beta chain was sequenced during a study of control samples from healthy donors and cancer patients. Libraries were prepared by immunoSEQ multiplex PCR; TCRdb keeps only in-frame clonotypes and omits some of them. The table records about 180,000 clones, around nine tenths of them present only once. CDR3 length: 16 amino acids. The V segment lost 5 bases and the J segment 4 bases; nucleotides outside the gene matches: 9. Per the germline V gene, CDR1 is LGHNA and CDR2 is YNFKEQ. V is TRBV4-2 and J is TRBJ2-7, with TRBD1 matching 12 bases. The sample consisted of blood. This TCR was recovered from a man between 25 and 39 years old in good health. CDR3 nucleotides: TGTGCCAGCAGCTTGGGGACAGGGGGCATGGTATACGAGCAGTACTTC. Amino acids: CASSLGTGGMVYEQYF.